Described below is a single T cell receptor (beta chain) sequence and its context. The antigen this receptor binds is unknown. No base quality values were provided; no much bigger clone lies one nucleotide off. This sample is part of a study of blood T cell repertoires in COVID-19 (TCRdb year 2020). Background on the whole study: The collaborator samples originated in the United States, Italy and Spain and spanned the acute and convalescent phases of COVID-19. Sample metadata almost always included a de-identified subject ID, COVID-19 status, age in years and sex. The repertoires were made available in a free public database intended to serve as a resource for research on the immune response to SARS-CoV-2. The prospective study material was composed of cDNA or gDNA derived from T cells, B-cell-depleted T cells, or PBMCs. Samples came from the ongoing ImmuneRACE study (first 160 participants) plus 1,254 subjects from 6 global collaborators. HLA class I and class II types, where available, came from metadata supplied by the sample provider rather than from assay-based typing. Subjects who had been exposed to COVID-19, were actively infected with it, or had recovered from it provided the deeply sampled blood TCRbeta repertoires that made up the dataset. Points the paper makes about the study in general: The quantity of clinical and demographic metadata differed by source and by participant and was supplied without curation.

The junction shows trimming of 6 bases on V and 6 bases on J, and the gene matches do not reach 10 bases of it. The germline V gene (reference sequence) provides CDR1 DFQATT and CDR2 SNEGSKA. The CDR3 runs 13 residues from the cysteine to the phenylalanine. Of all the DNA, just the CDR3 is kept, 39 bases in frame from base 1. Each collaborating institution followed its own protocols to collect whole blood in K2EDTA tubes. For TCRbeta analysis, collaborators shipped samples as frozen whole blood, isolated PBMCs, or DNA extracted from either of those sample types. The immunoSEQ Assay, a bias-controlled multiplex PCR, was used to amplify TCRbeta CDR3 regions from genomic DNA. For the original study's pipeline: Within the assay, amplification of reference gene primers was used to estimate how many nucleated cells each sample contained. To quantify the absolute abundance of each unique TCRbeta CDR3 rearrangement, sequence reads were collapsed and filtered. For each sample, productive Simpson clonality was calculated by taking the square root of Simpson's diversity index across productive rearrangements. The immuneACCESS repertoire file appears here via TCRdb, limited to in-frame rearrangements. These files lack a portion of the clones; in checked studies, under half of the deficit traces to unresolved V genes, and the cause of the others is not known. The DNA gave D and trimming, while V, J and clone size come from that table. This sample has hundreds of thousands of clones in its table, and 70% to 75% of those were observed once. The top ten hold around 3.4% of the sample.

Sequenced: peripheral blood. The chain is made from TRBV20-1 and TRBJ1-1; 7 junctional bases match TRBD1. This TCR was recovered from a woman of 80 years or more with acute or convalescent COVID-19. The CDR3 amino acid sequence is: CSASGGRGAEAFF. The bases read TGCAGTGCCAGTGGGGGCAGGGGGGCTGAAGCTTTCTTT.